This TCR beta chain was captured in a study of blood T cell repertoires in COVID-19. Sequenced by immunoSEQ multiplex PCR; TCRdb stores in-frame clones only, minus some. Of 80,000 to 100,000 clones listed, nearly 95% are singletons. The material sequenced was peripheral blood. This TCR was recovered from a human donor with active COVID-19. The donor label of this sample is uncertain.

CDR3 residues: CASSLEGRLNTEAFF. CDR3 sequence (DNA): TGTGCCAGCAGCTTGGAGGGCAGACTAAACACTGAAGCTTTCTTT. The chain uses TRBV5-6 and TRBJ1-1; D ambiguous. V lost 0 bases, J lost 2 bases, and 11 bases lay in between. Per germline, CDR1 SGHDT and CDR2 YYEEEE. The CDR3 is 15 residues long. Based on the CDR3 plus reference TRBV5-6 and TRBJ1-1, the full variable domain is DAGVTQSPTHLIKTRGQQVTLRCSPKSGHDTVSWYQQALGQGPQFIFQYYEEEERQRGNFPDRFSGHQFPNYSSELNVNALLLGDSALYLCASSLEGRLNTEAFFGQGTRLTVV.